This T cell receptor beta chain stems from a study of identical twins. TCRdb redid the calling of the 5' RACE reads with MiXCR, one entry per CDR3 protein. The data show about 480,000 distinct CDR3 sequences, with 13% to 15% seen just once and about 0.52% held by the top ten. The CDR3 totals 14 residues. Germline CDR1 and CDR2: SGHDT and YYEEEE. The ends were cut back, 3 bases at V and 0 bases at J, with 8 bases in the middle. This same sample was also part of a study on yellow fever vaccine responses in identical twins.

The clonotype originates from a woman between 18 and 29 years old in good health. The rearrangement links TRBV5-6 to TRBJ2-3; D possibly uses TRBD1 or TRBD2 (5 bases each). Material for sequencing was CD4+ T cells sorted from blood. CDR3 region: CASSSGPSTDTQYF. The CDR3 coding sequence is TGTGCCAGCAGCTCGGGACCGAGCACAGATACGCAGTATTTT.